The following is a T cell receptor beta chain sequence with its context. Its antigen is undetermined. This sample was taken from a study of cytomegalovirus exposure and HLA in healthy donors. The wider study: There were a few hundred genotyped donors. Of these, roughly 86% fell in the genetic ancestry cluster associated with self-reported Caucasian donors. Study-wide points: The authors excluded some V segments, including TRBV6-2 and TRBV6-3, as indistinguishable. Researchers catalogued roughly 150 TCR beta chains as cytomegalovirus-associated. TCR beta sequences reportedly predicted the HLA-A and HLA-B alleles of most subjects accurately.

The primer mix had 60 Vbeta and 13 Jbeta primers. Here immunoSEQ multiplex PCR was the method, and the copy in TCRdb shows in-frame clones only, minus some. The sample has 170,000 or so clones, 84% seen once; the top ten hold 0.38%. Looked up from germline, CDR1 is MGHRA and CDR2 is YSYEKL. CDR3 length: 17 residues. J gave up 3 bases and V 3 bases, and 7 bases lay outside the gene matches. The chain carries TRBV4-1 and TRBJ2-3, with 12 bases that match TRBD2. The TCR was taken from a boy aged 2-9 years in good health and CMV-seronegative. The sequenced sample was PBMCs. CDR3 DNA: TGCGCCAGCAGCCACCATTCGACTAGCGGGAGAACAGATACGCAGTATTTT. Translation: CASSHHSTSGRTDTQYF.